The clone carrying this T cell receptor (beta chain) was seen a few times. Its specificity is unknown. A sample-barcoded 5' primer and a J-beta primer mix were used in a second PCR of about 7 to 12 cycles. TCRdb recomputed calls from the 5' RACE reads with MiXCR, one row per CDR3 protein. The data hold fewer than 900,000 distinct CDR3 sequences, with approximately 43% observed a single time. The sample belongs to a study of blood T cells in healthy people across ages. Study-wide context: Template-switching capture recovered about one barcoded beta molecule per two T cells. General study points: Versus aged donors, long-lived donors had higher diversity and more naive CD4+ cells.

The CDR3 runs to 14 residues. CDR1 is MDHEN and CDR2 is SYDVKM in the germline V gene. Trimming shortened V by 2 bases and J by 8 bases, and 10 bases separated the two germline ends. This clonotype originated in an older woman in good health. The sequencing input was blood. The chain is built from TRBV28 and TRBJ1-6; D not resolved. The CDR3 sequence is CASSLPTEYSPLHF. The CDR3 coding sequence is TGTGCCAGCAGTTTACCTACCGAATATTCACCCCTCCACTTT. The full variable domain, with the rest looked up from reference TRBV28 and TRBJ1-6, is DVKVTQSSRYLVKRTGEKVFLECVQDMDHENMFWYRQDPGLGLRLIYFSYDVKMKEKGDIPEGYSVSREKKERFSLILESASTNQTSMYLCASSLPTEYSPLHFGNGTRLTVT.